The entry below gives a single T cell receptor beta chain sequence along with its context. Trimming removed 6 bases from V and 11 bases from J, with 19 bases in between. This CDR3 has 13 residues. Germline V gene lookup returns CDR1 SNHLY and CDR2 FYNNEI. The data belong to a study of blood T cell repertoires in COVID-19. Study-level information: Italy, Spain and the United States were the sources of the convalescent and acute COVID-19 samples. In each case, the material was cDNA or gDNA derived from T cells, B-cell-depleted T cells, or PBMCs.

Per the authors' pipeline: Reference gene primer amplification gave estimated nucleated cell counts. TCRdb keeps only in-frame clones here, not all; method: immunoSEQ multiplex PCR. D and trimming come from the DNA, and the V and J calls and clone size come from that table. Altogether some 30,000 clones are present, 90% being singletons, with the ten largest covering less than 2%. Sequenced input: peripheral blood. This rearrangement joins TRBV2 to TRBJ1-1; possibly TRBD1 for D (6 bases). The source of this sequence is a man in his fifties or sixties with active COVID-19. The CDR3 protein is CASSEPGHPSAFF. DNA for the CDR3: TGTGCCAGCAGCGAGCCGGGACACCCATCGGCTTTCTTT.